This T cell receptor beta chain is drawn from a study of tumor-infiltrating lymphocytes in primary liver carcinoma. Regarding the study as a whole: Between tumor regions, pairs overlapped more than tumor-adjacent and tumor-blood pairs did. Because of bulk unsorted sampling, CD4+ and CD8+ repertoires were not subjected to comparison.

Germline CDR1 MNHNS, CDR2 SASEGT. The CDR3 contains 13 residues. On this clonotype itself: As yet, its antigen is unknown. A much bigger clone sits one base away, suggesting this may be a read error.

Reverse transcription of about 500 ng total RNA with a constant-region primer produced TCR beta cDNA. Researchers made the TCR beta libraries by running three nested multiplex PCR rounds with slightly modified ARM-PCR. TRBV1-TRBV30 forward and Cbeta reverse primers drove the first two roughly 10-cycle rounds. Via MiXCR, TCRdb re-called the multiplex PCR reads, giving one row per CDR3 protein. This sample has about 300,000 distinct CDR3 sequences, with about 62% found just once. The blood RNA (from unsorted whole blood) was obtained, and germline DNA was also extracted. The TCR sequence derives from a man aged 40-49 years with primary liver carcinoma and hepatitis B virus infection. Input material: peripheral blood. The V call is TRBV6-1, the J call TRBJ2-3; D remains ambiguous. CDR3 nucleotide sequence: TGTGCCAGCAGTGAAGTCCGGGCAGATATGCAGTATTTT. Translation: CASSEVRADMQYF.